These T cell receptor beta chains were read from a single sample in a study of shared clonotypes between healthy human individuals. Generated by immunoSEQ multiplex PCR, the TCRdb table keeps only in-frame clones and is missing some. Of some 2 million clones listed, about 95% are singletons. The sample was naive CD8+ T cells sorted from blood. The receptors derive from a man aged 18 to 30 in good health. CDR3s include the opening cysteine and the closing phenylalanine or tryptophan. A D gene is named only where the DNA matches it firmly. Some rows have no size entry. The others give once, few or many, or a class for an expanded clone.

CDR3nt: TGTGCCAGTAACATAGGCAGGACCTCTTCCGAGCAGTACTTC; CDR3aa: CASNIGRTSSEQYF; v_gene: TRBV19; len: 14; j_gene: TRBJ2-7; abundance: .; d_gene: .
CDR3nt: TGTGCCTCCGGAGGCCCGGATACGCAGTATTTT; CDR3aa: CASGGPDTQYF; v_gene: TRBV27; len: 11; j_gene: TRBJ2-3; abundance: .; d_gene: .
CDR3nt: TGTGCCAGCAGTTACGTTTCCGGGGGAGCAGATACGCAGTATTTT; CDR3aa: CASSYVSGGADTQYF; v_gene: TRBV6-5; len: 15; j_gene: TRBJ2-3; abundance: .; d_gene: .
CDR3nt: TGTGCCAGCAGTGGAACTCGAGGGGCTAATGAAAAACTGTTTTTT; CDR3aa: CASSGTRGANEKLFF; v_gene: TRBV6-5; len: 15; j_gene: TRBJ1-4; abundance: .; d_gene: .
CDR3nt: TGTGCCAGCAGGAGGGCGGGGACCCACGAAGAGACCCAGTACTTC; CDR3aa: CASRRAGTHEETQYF; v_gene: TRBV5-5; len: 15; j_gene: TRBJ2-5; abundance: .; d_gene: .
CDR3nt: TGTGCCAGCAGTTTCGGGACAGGGAACACCGGGGAGCTGTTTTTT; CDR3aa: CASSFGTGNTGELFF; v_gene: TRBV27; len: 15; j_gene: TRBJ2-2; abundance: .; d_gene: TRBD1
CDR3nt: TGTGCCAGCAGCCTAAAGACAGGACCCTTTGAGAACACAGATACGCAGTATTTT; CDR3aa: CASSLKTGPFENTDTQYF; v_gene: TRBV9; len: 18; j_gene: TRBJ2-3; abundance: once; d_gene: .
CDR3nt: TGTGCCAGCAGTTTATCGGAGGGCCGCTCCTACGAGCAGTACTTC; CDR3aa: CASSLSEGRSYEQYF; v_gene: TRBV27; len: 15; j_gene: TRBJ2-7; abundance: .; d_gene: .
CDR3nt: TGTGCCAGCAGCCATTGGACGGGGGTGGGAGAGACCCAGTACTTC; CDR3aa: CASSHWTGVGETQYF; v_gene: TRBV11-2; len: 15; j_gene: TRBJ2-5; abundance: .; d_gene: .
CDR3nt: TGTGCCAGCAGCTTAGACGGTTTGGTAGAGCAGTACTTC; CDR3aa: CASSLDGLVEQYF; v_gene: TRBV7-9; len: 13; j_gene: TRBJ2-7; abundance: .; d_gene: .
CDR3nt: TGTGCCTGGAGTGTACCCGGGGGGGAAGGCTATGGCTACACCTTC; CDR3aa: CAWSVPGGEGYGYTF; v_gene: TRBV30; len: 15; j_gene: TRBJ1-2; abundance: few; d_gene: .
CDR3nt: TGCGCCAGCAGCCATCACGAGGCTAACTATGGCTACACCTTC; CDR3aa: CASSHHEANYGYTF; v_gene: TRBV4-1; len: 14; j_gene: TRBJ1-2; abundance: .; d_gene: .
CDR3nt: TGTGCCAGCAGCTTCTTAGCCGACACCGGGGAGCTGTTTTTT; CDR3aa: CASSFLADTGELFF; v_gene: TRBV11-2; len: 14; j_gene: TRBJ2-2; abundance: .; d_gene: .
CDR3nt: TGTGCCAGCAGCGCCGACTACGAGCAGTACTTC; CDR3aa: CASSADYEQYF; v_gene: TRBV7-9; len: 11; j_gene: TRBJ2-7; abundance: .; d_gene: .
CDR3nt: TGTGCCAGCAGCCATGAGAGGGATTTCTCTGGAAACACCATATATTTT; CDR3aa: CASSHERDFSGNTIYF; v_gene: TRBV7-6; len: 16; j_gene: TRBJ1-3; abundance: .; d_gene: .
CDR3nt: TGTGCCAGCAGCACCCCGGACAGGGCACGGGAGACCCAGTACTTC; CDR3aa: CASSTPDRARETQYF; v_gene: TRBV7-9; len: 15; j_gene: TRBJ2-5; abundance: .; d_gene: TRBD1
CDR3nt: TGTGCCAGCAGCGTCCGTTCGACTAACTCGGTGTATGGTTCCAGGGCAGATACGCAGTATTTT; CDR3aa: CASSVRSTNSVYGSRADTQYF; v_gene: TRBV9; len: 21; j_gene: TRBJ2-3; abundance: .; d_gene: .
CDR3nt: TGTGCCACCAGCAGTGAACCACCGGGACAGGGAAGGACTGAAGCTTTCTTT; CDR3aa: CATSSEPPGQGRTEAFF; v_gene: TRBV15; len: 17; j_gene: TRBJ1-1; abundance: .; d_gene: TRBD1
CDR3nt: TGTGCCAGCAGCGTATCGTTCCTAGCGGGGGAAGAGACCCAGTACTTC; CDR3aa: CASSVSFLAGEETQYF; v_gene: TRBV9; len: 16; j_gene: TRBJ2-5; abundance: .; d_gene: TRBD2
CDR3nt: TGTGCCTGGGGGTCAGGTATGCGGCCCCAGCATTTT; CDR3aa: CAWGSGMRPQHF; v_gene: TRBV30; len: 12; j_gene: TRBJ1-5; abundance: .; d_gene: .
CDR3nt: TGTGCCAGCAGCTTAGCTGGAGGGGGCGGCTACACCTTC; CDR3aa: CASSLAGGGGYTF; v_gene: TRBV7-6; len: 13; j_gene: TRBJ1-2; abundance: .; d_gene: TRBD1
CDR3nt: TGTGCCAGCAGCTTAGTTTCAGGAGCCGGGGAGCTGTTTTTT; CDR3aa: CASSLVSGAGELFF; v_gene: TRBV11-2; len: 14; j_gene: TRBJ2-2; abundance: .; d_gene: .
CDR3nt: TGTGCCAGCACCCCCTTCCCCGGACTAAACAATGAGCAGTTCTTC; CDR3aa: CASTPFPGLNNEQFF; v_gene: TRBV2; len: 15; j_gene: TRBJ2-1; abundance: .; d_gene: .
CDR3nt: TGCGCCAGCAGCCAAGCGCAGGGGCTCGAGCAGTACTTC; CDR3aa: CASSQAQGLEQYF; v_gene: TRBV4-3; len: 13; j_gene: TRBJ2-7; abundance: .; d_gene: .
CDR3nt: TGTGCCAGCAGTTTATCATCCGGGACAGGCTCCTACAATGAGCAGTTCTTC; CDR3aa: CASSLSSGTGSYNEQFF; v_gene: TRBV27; len: 17; j_gene: TRBJ2-1; abundance: .; d_gene: TRBD1
CDR3nt: TGTGCCAGCAGGGCCCAGACCGGGGAGCTGTTTTTT; CDR3aa: CASRAQTGELFF; v_gene: TRBV9; len: 12; j_gene: TRBJ2-2; abundance: .; d_gene: .
CDR3nt: TGTGCCAGCAGCTTAGGTACACGCGGCTCCTACGAGCAGTACTTC; CDR3aa: CASSLGTRGSYEQYF; v_gene: TRBV7-8; len: 15; j_gene: TRBJ2-7; abundance: .; d_gene: .
CDR3nt: TGTGCCAGCACACATGTCATGGCGGACGAGCAGTACTTC; CDR3aa: CASTHVMADEQYF; v_gene: TRBV2; len: 13; j_gene: TRBJ2-7; abundance: .; d_gene: .
CDR3nt: TGTGCCAGCAGTCCTCAGGGCTGGACTGAAGCTTTCTTT; CDR3aa: CASSPQGWTEAFF; v_gene: TRBV28; len: 13; j_gene: TRBJ1-1; abundance: .; d_gene: .
CDR3nt: TGTGCCAGCAGATCGTGGACCATCAATGAGCAGTTCTTC; CDR3aa: CASRSWTINEQFF; v_gene: TRBV27; len: 13; j_gene: TRBJ2-1; abundance: .; d_gene: .
CDR3nt: TGTGCCAGCAGTTTAGGGCTAGCGGGACACAATGAGCAGTTCTTC; CDR3aa: CASSLGLAGHNEQFF; v_gene: TRBV27; len: 15; j_gene: TRBJ2-1; abundance: .; d_gene: TRBD2
CDR3nt: TGTGCCAGCAGCCGACAGGGGGCGTTGAACTATGGCTACACCTTC; CDR3aa: CASSRQGALNYGYTF; v_gene: TRBV28; len: 15; j_gene: TRBJ1-2; abundance: few; d_gene: TRBD1
CDR3nt: TGCAGCGTTGAGGGAGGGAATCAAGAGACCCAGTACTTC; CDR3aa: CSVEGGNQETQYF; v_gene: TRBV29-1; len: 13; j_gene: TRBJ2-5; abundance: .; d_gene: TRBD2
CDR3nt: TGTGCCAGCAGTCCAGGGGGAGATACGCAGTATTTT; CDR3aa: CASSPGGDTQYF; v_gene: TRBV7-6; len: 12; j_gene: TRBJ2-3; abundance: .; d_gene: TRBD1
CDR3nt: TGTGCCAGCGCAAGGGACTGGGGAAACACCATATATTTT; CDR3aa: CASARDWGNTIYF; v_gene: TRBV2; len: 13; j_gene: TRBJ1-3; abundance: .; d_gene: .
CDR3nt: TGTGCCAGCAGGTCGCGGTTTTGGGGGGACGAGCAGTACTTC; CDR3aa: CASRSRFWGDEQYF; v_gene: TRBV6-5; len: 14; j_gene: TRBJ2-7; abundance: .; d_gene: .
CDR3nt: TGTGCCTTCGGACAGGGGAACACCGGGGAGCTGTTTTTT; CDR3aa: CAFGQGNTGELFF; v_gene: TRBV30; len: 13; j_gene: TRBJ2-2; abundance: .; d_gene: TRBD1
CDR3nt: TGCGCCAGCAGCCAAGCCTCGCACCCCGCTCCCGGAAACACCATATATTTT; CDR3aa: CASSQASHPAPGNTIYF; v_gene: TRBV4-1; len: 17; j_gene: TRBJ1-3; abundance: .; d_gene: .
CDR3nt: TGTGCCAGCAGCCCGTCGGGTCTTAGAATGAACACTGAAGCTTTCTTT; CDR3aa: CASSPSGLRMNTEAFF; v_gene: TRBV7-9; len: 16; j_gene: TRBJ1-1; abundance: .; d_gene: .
CDR3nt: TGTGCCAGCAGCTCGAGCGGGAGGAGCGGCCCCTACAATGAGCAGTTCTTC; CDR3aa: CASSSSGRSGPYNEQFF; v_gene: TRBV7-9; len: 17; j_gene: TRBJ2-1; abundance: once; d_gene: TRBD2
CDR3nt: TGCAGCGTACCGACCGGGACTGGGCCGGGAGAGCAGTACTTC; CDR3aa: CSVPTGTGPGEQYF; v_gene: TRBV29-1; len: 14; j_gene: TRBJ2-7; abundance: .; d_gene: .